This T cell receptor (beta chain) was recovered during a study of shared T cell receptors in the human thymus. The protocol was immunoSEQ multiplex PCR, while the TCRdb copy is restricted to in-frame clones and leaves out a portion. The data show hundreds of thousands of clones, with 80% to 90% seen just once and about 0.0098% held by the top ten. The CDR3 has 19 amino acids. CDR1 is LNHNV and CDR2 is YYDKDF in the germline V gene (reference sequence). The V gene end was trimmed by 5 bases and the J gene end by 1 base; junction bases not matched to a gene: 16. This sample also belongs to another study, concerning human thymus T cells. That paper states: Resections from corrective heart surgery provided thymus tissue.

The chain links TRBV15 to TRBJ2-2, with 7 nucleotides matching TRBD2. The TCR originated in a girl under three years old with a congenital heart defect. Sequenced material: thymocytes. CDR3 bases: TGTGCCACCAGCCCCCCCCGAGGGGCTGCGGGGGAGAACACCGGGGAGCTGTTTTTT. Its translation: CATSPPRGAAGENTGELFF.